These 5 T cell receptor beta chains came from one sample sequenced in a study of cytomegalovirus exposure and HLA in healthy donors. PCR involved 60 Vbeta and 13 Jbeta primers. Sequenced by immunoSEQ multiplex PCR; TCRdb stores in-frame clones only, minus some. The table lists 100,000 to 150,000 clones, roughly 75% of them singletons, with 1.2% in the top ten. Sample: PBMCs. The source is a female donor in good health and CMV-seronegative.

CDR3 residues: CASGPRHPEETQYF. The CDR3 bases are TGTGCCAGCGGCCCGAGACACCCAGAAGAGACCCAGTACTTC. The chain combines TRBV7-2 with TRBJ2-5; unclear D gene. Between the trimmed V and J ends, which lost 8 bases and 3 bases, there was a span of 16 bases. The CDR3 length is 14 residues. CDR1 is SGHTA, CDR2 FQGNSA, per germline.

The chain uses TRBV19 and TRBJ2-3, with 10 bases identical to TRBD2. CDR1 is LNHDA, CDR2 SQIVND, per germline (reference sequence). V shed 3 bases, J shed 1 base, and the junction held 10 bases outside the gene matches. This CDR3 is 18 amino acids long. The CDR3 region has the DNA TGTGCCAGTAGTATCAGGACTAGCGGAGTGAGGGGCACAGATACGCAGTATTTT. It is translated as CASSIRTSGVRGTDTQYF.

The CDR3 DNA reads TGCGCCAGCAGCTTGGGTTCAGGGCCTTTCTCACCCCTCCACTTT. This sequence encodes CASSLGSGPFSPLHF. The chain has TRBV5-1 and TRBJ1-6; TRBD1 might be the D (5 bases). CDR1 is SGHRS, CDR2 YFSETQ, per germline. V shed 0 bases and J shed 10 bases, with 14 bases lying between them. The CDR3 totals 15 residues.

This clone was seen just once. The rearrangement links TRBV2 to TRBJ1-6; 9 positions agree with TRBD1. Germline CDR1 is SNHLY and CDR2 is FYNNEI. V shed 6 bases and J 7 bases; nucleotides not matched to a gene: 10. This CDR3 contains 16 residues. The CDR3 sequence: CASSATGGFRNSPLHF. The CDR3 DNA sequence: TGTGCCAGCAGCGCGACAGGGGGGTTTAGGAATTCACCCCTCCACTTT. Full variable domain (outside the CDR3, taken from reference TRBV2 and TRBJ1-6): EPEVTQTPSHQVTQMGQEVILRCVPISNHLYFYWYRQILGQKVEFLVSFYNNEISEKSEIFDDQFSVERPDGSNFTLKIRSTKLEDSAMYFCASSATGGFRNSPLHFGNGTRLTVT.

CDR3 sequence (DNA): TGTGCCAGCAGCCCCCCCTACCGAGCGGGGAATGAGCAGTTCTTC. Its protein product is CASSPPYRAGNEQFF. The chain links TRBV7-9 to TRBJ2-1, with 7 bases fitting TRBD2. V shed 5 bases, J shed 7 bases, and the junction held 11 bases outside the gene matches. This CDR3 contains 15 residues. The germline V gene encodes CDR1 SEHNR and CDR2 FQNEAQ (reference sequence).